Listed below are T cell receptor beta chains from one sample, sequenced in a study of post-analysis software for immune sequencing data. Each CDR3 protein is one row after TCRdb ran MiXCR on the PCR reads. The data contain around 200,000 distinct CDR3 sequences, 29% of them singletons. Sequenced sample: blood. The receptors were gathered from a girl younger than 18 with multiple sclerosis. CDR3s include the opening cysteine and the closing phenylalanine or tryptophan. A D gene is named only where the DNA matches it firmly. Clone size is not always given. Where it is, it says once, few, many or a class for expanded clones.

J gene,V gene,D gene,clone size,CDR3 DNA,CDR3 protein
TRBJ2-7,TRBV5-1,.,.,TGCGCCAGCAGCTTGGGGACTACATTATACGAGCAGTACTTC,CASSLGTTLYEQYF
TRBJ2-2,TRBV27,TRBD2,few,TGTGCCAGCAGTTTCCATCTACGGGGACTAGCGGCCCCTAGGACCGGGGAGCTGTTTTTT,CASSFHLRGLAAPRTGELFF
TRBJ1-2,TRBV3-1,.,few,TGTGCCAGCAGCCAGTCAGGGGCCTATGGCTACACCTTC,CASSQSGAYGYTF
TRBJ1-1,TRBV4-1,.,many,TGCGCCAGCAGGTCGACGGGCCGAGGCACTGAAGCTTTCTTT,CASRSTGRGTEAFF
TRBJ2-5,TRBV5-1,TRBD1,.,TGCGCCAGCGGGACAGGCCAAGAGGCCCAGTACTTC,CASGTGQEAQYF
TRBJ1-4,TRBV29-1,.,.,TGCAGCGTTGAAGAGCGGTGGAGGGAGAGAGGTGAAAAACTGTTTTTT,CSVEERWRERGEKLFF
TRBJ1-6,TRBV27,.,once,TGTGCCAGCAGTTTGTTGGGCAGTTTACTTTCACCCCTCCACTTT,CASSLLGSLLSPLHF
TRBJ1-5,TRBV3-1,.,few,TGTGCCAGCAGCGACCTATTAAGCAATCAGCCCCAGCATTTT,CASSDLLSNQPQHF
TRBJ2-7,TRBV12-3/TRBV12-4,.,many,TGTGCCAGCACGCGGGGAGCAAATTTCGAGCAGTACTTC,CASTRGANFEQYF
TRBJ2-1,TRBV28,.,many,TGTGCCAGCAGTCTCAGCGGAGCCCTAGACTACAATGAGCAGTTCTTC,CASSLSGALDYNEQFF
TRBJ2-7,TRBV5-1,TRBD2,.,TGCGCCAGCACCAAAGGGGCTAGCGGGGGGGTCAGCTCCTACAATGAGCAGTACTTC,CASTKGASGGVSSYNEQYF
TRBJ2-5,TRBV20-1,TRBD2,few,TGCAGTGCTAGGAGCGGGAGCATTCAAGAGACCCAGTACTTC,CSARSGSIQETQYF